This TCR beta chain was retrieved from a study of cytomegalovirus exposure and HLA in healthy donors. Background on the study: Later, an analysis reported that the 130 or so validation repertoires had used the same platform as the roughly 720 first-cohort repertoires. Whole-study results and caveats: TCR sequences were mostly rare, though some public TCRs occurred in many donors. According to reports, the classifier identified cytomegalovirus status with high specificity and sensitivity.

Concerning this clone: The antigen is undetermined.

The data were produced by immunoSEQ multiplex PCR, yet TCRdb's version contains in-frame clones alone and is incomplete. This sample has fewer than 300,000 clones, with roughly 90% found just once. The donors formed part of the roughly 120-subject validation cohort, distinct from the roughly 700-subject first cohort. The CDR3 totals 16 residues. V was clipped by 3 bases and J by 2 bases; unmatched bases: 5. Looked up from germline, CDR1 is SGHDN and CDR2 is FVKESK. The sequencing input was PBMCs. The receptor comes from a woman younger than 35 in good health and CMV-seronegative. The chain employs TRBV14 and TRBJ2-7, with TRBD2 identical over 12 bases. The CDR3 region has the DNA TGTGCCAGCAGCCACCGGACTAGCGGGATTCCCTACGAGCAGTACTTC. As protein: CASSHRTSGIPYEQYF. The whole variable domain, filled in from reference TRBV14 and TRBJ2-7, reads EAGVTQFPSHSVIEKGQTVTLRCDPISGHDNLYWYRRVMGKEIKFLLHFVKESKQDESGMPNNRFLAERTGGTYSTLKVQPAELEDSGVYFCASSHRTSGIPYEQYFGPGTRLTVT.